The clone carrying this T cell receptor beta chain was counted once. Antigen unknown. This specimen belongs to a study of shared clonotypes between healthy human individuals. Germline loops: CDR1 SGHRS, CDR2 YFSETQ. The trim removed 10 bases at V and 6 bases at J, leaving 14 bases unmatched. The CDR3 consists of 15 residues. Assay used: immunoSEQ multiplex PCR; TCRdb lists only in-frame clones, some missing. The repertoire holds fewer than 2.5 million clones, with approximately 93% as singletons. Study observations and caveats: Despite large depth, sorted-subset datasets appeared incompletely sequenced.

This receptor was obtained from a man aged 18 to 29 in good health. Some clones in this sample may be carry-over from other donors' samples. The V call is TRBV5-1, the J call TRBJ2-3; 10 positions agree with TRBD1. Sequencing was performed on naive CD4+ T cells from PBMCs. Subset here: CD45RA+ positively selected. The CDR3 region is CASRRADRGMDTQYF. The DNA of the CDR3 is TGCGCCTCACGACGGGCGGACAGGGGGATGGATACGCAGTATTTT.